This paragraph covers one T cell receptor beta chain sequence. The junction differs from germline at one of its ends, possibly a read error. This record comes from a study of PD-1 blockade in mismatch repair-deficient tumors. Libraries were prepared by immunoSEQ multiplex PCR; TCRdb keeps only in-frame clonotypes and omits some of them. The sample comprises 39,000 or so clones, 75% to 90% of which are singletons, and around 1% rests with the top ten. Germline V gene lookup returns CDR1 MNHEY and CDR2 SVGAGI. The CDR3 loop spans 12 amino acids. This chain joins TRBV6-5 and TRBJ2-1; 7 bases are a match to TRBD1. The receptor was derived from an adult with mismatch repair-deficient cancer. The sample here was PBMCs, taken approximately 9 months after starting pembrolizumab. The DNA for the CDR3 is TGTGCCAGCAGTCCACTCGTAGGGGGCGAGCTCTTC. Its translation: CASSPLVGGELF.